This T cell receptor (beta chain) was recovered during a study of T cell responses to AZD1222 COVID-19 vaccine. Study-level findings and limits: Mapped onto spike, vaccine-associated CD4 TCRs spanned it and were dominant at 160-218 and 743-854. Without day 14 samples, only post-peak T cell repertoires were studied. The donor group comprised mostly white British people and more females; the analysis possibly underestimated clonal diversity. Reports indicate that nearly half of spike-specific TCRs are directed at unmutated variant regions.

Germline CDR1 reads SGHRS; CDR2 reads YFSETQ. Trimming removed 4 bases at V and 1 base at J, with 9 bases between. This CDR3 contains 13 residues. To note about this clone: As yet, its antigen is unknown.

Libraries were prepared by immunoSEQ multiplex PCR; TCRdb keeps only in-frame clonotypes and omits some of them. The table records around 200,000 clones, 85% to 95% of them present only once. This sequence joins TRBV5-1 and TRBJ2-7, with D possibly being TRBD1 (6 bases). The source of this sequence is an adult who received the AZD1222 COVID-19 vaccine. The sample here was peripheral blood, taken 28 days after the second AZD1222 dose. The CDR3 loop reads CASSLTGSYEQYF. CDR3 in DNA: TGCGCCAGCAGCCTTACAGGGTCCTACGAGCAGTACTTC.